There are a few counts of the clone carrying this TCR beta chain. Germline CDR1 SGHRS, CDR2 YFSETQ. The CDR3 has 14 residues. The junction had 6 bases not matched to a gene; V was cut back by 4 bases and J by 4 bases. In the authors' workflow: By means of reference gene primer amplification, nucleated cell counts were estimated. Method: immunoSEQ multiplex PCR; TCRdb's copy keeps in-frame clones and lacks some. Clone size and V and J calls were adopted from that table, with D and trimming inferred from the DNA. Of roughly 200,000 clones detected, 85% appear once; the ten largest clones hold about 19%. The source of the sample is a study of blood T cell repertoires in COVID-19. Study context: From T cells, B-cell-depleted T cells, or PBMCs came the material, which was cDNA or gDNA.

Those who participated ranged in age from 18 to 89 years and resided in around 22 US areas. Allocation to cohorts depended on clinical history reported by the participants. Material: PBMCs or T cells enriched from blood (not recorded which). This clonotype was sampled from a man aged 40-49 years who had recovered from COVID-19. The chain combines TRBV5-1 with TRBJ2-7, with 9 bases fitting TRBD2. CDR3 region: CASSISGSSYEQYF. The DNA for the CDR3 is TGCGCCAGCAGCATTAGCGGGAGTTCGTACGAGCAGTACTTC.